These 31 T cell receptor beta chains originate from one sample sequenced in a study of OX40 agonist ivuxolimab in advanced cancers. Generated by immunoSEQ multiplex PCR, the TCRdb table keeps only in-frame clones and is missing some. The sample includes around 16,000 clones, roughly three quarters of them seen just once. The sample in question was CD4+ or CD8+ T cells sorted from blood, obtained in a trial of the OX40 agonist ivuxolimab. Source of these receptors: an adult with an advanced solid tumor such as melanoma, head and neck, liver or kidney cancer.

This sequence joins TRBV9 and TRBJ1-5; 8 bases line up with TRBD1. J gave up 4 bases and V 4 bases, and 7 bases lay outside the gene matches. Germline V gives CDR1 SGDLS, CDR2 YYNGEE. CDR3 length: 15 residues. CDR3 sequence (DNA): TGTGCCAGCAGCCCCACCGGGACAGGAAATCAGCCCCAGCATTTT. The encoded protein is CASSPTGTGNQPQHF.

This sequence joins TRBV30 and TRBJ2-5; D might be TRBD1 (5 bases). The CDR3 sequence is 12 residues long. Per germline, CDR1 GTSNPN and CDR2 SVGIG (reference sequence). Trimming pared 7 bases from V and 0 bases from J, leaving 9 bases between. The CDR3 DNA follows: TGTGCCTACTCAGGGTACCAAGAGACCCAGTACTTC. Encoded protein: CAYSGYQETQYF.

In its sample, this clone was seen a few times. A much bigger clone sits one base away, suggesting this may be a read error. J is TRBJ2-2 and V is TRBV6-4; D is undetermined. Deletions cut 2 bases from V and 4 bases from J, with 5 bases between. The CDR3 is 13 amino acids. Germline CDR1 MRHNA, CDR2 SNTAGT. The CDR3, as DNA: TGTGCCAGCAGTGACAGGGCCACCGGGGAGCTGTTTTTT. It yields the protein CASSDRATGELFF.

V gene TRBV6-5 combines with J gene TRBJ1-3; D gene ambiguous. Looked up from germline, CDR1 is MNHEY and CDR2 is SVGAGI. The ends were cut back, 2 bases at V and 0 bases at J, with 8 bases in the middle. The CDR3 covers 15 residues. CDR3 loop: CASSYGSYSGNTIYF. In DNA form, the CDR3 reads TGTGCCAGCAGTTACGGGTCTTACTCTGGAAACACCATATATTTT.

The CDR3 DNA reads TGTGCCAGCAGCAAAGACTGGAATGAGCAGTTCTTC. This gives the protein CASSKDWNEQFF. The rearrangement joins TRBV25-1 to TRBJ2-1; D is unresolved. Deletions cut 6 bases from V and 7 bases from J, with 10 bases between. The length of the CDR3 is 12 residues. The germline V gene has CDR1 MGHDK and CDR2 SYGVNS.

This clone turned up a few times. Mismatch with germline at one junction end may stem from a read error. This sample includes further DNA sequences coding for the same CDR3. The rearrangement uses TRBV5-4 and TRBJ1-3, with no clear D. CDR1 is SGHNT, CDR2 YYREEE, per germline (reference sequence). The CDR3 runs to 17 residues. Here the CDR3 DNA reads TGCGCCAGCAGCCAATACGGTGGTGAGAGCTCTGGAAACACCATATATTTT. Residues: CASSQYGGESSGNTIYF. The full variable domain, completed using reference TRBV5-4 and TRBJ1-3, is ETGVTQSPTHLIKTRGQQVTLRCSSQSGHNTVSWYQQALGQGPQFIFQYYREEENGRGNFPPRFSGLQFPNYSSELNVNALELDDSALYLCASSQYGGESSGNTIYFGEGSWLTVV.

The rearrangement links TRBV2 to TRBJ1-2, with D maybe TRBD1 (5 bases). The CDR3 spans 13 residues. Germline values: CDR1 SNHLY, CDR2 FYNNEI. V was shortened by 3 bases and J by 4 bases, with 9 bases between the two germline ends. DNA of the CDR3: TGTGCCAGCAGTGAGGGGGAACGCTATGGCTACACCTTC. The encoded protein is CASSEGERYGYTF.

This chain uses TRBV15 with TRBJ2-2; 7 nucleotides agree with TRBD1. The V and J ends lost 9 bases and 4 bases, in that order; junction bases with no gene match: 8. The CDR3 is 14 residues long. Germline values: CDR1 LNHNV, CDR2 YYDKDF (reference sequence). CDR3 sequence reads: CATSGTVTTGELFF. CDR3 DNA: TGTGCCACTTCCGGGACAGTGACCACCGGGGAGCTGTTTTTT.

The chain recombines TRBV9 with TRBJ1-1; D is undetermined. Trimming took off 0 bases at V and 4 bases at J, with 10 bases between the two ends. The CDR3 runs to 14 residues. CDR1 is SGDLS, CDR2 YYNGEE, per germline. The CDR3 protein is CASSVGQQGTEAFF. CDR3 in DNA: TGTGCCAGCAGCGTAGGGCAGCAAGGCACTGAAGCTTTCTTT.

This rearrangement joins TRBV29-1 to TRBJ2-6; no clear D. Per the germline V gene, CDR1 is SQVTM and CDR2 is ANQGSEA. V lost 6 bases and J lost 2, with 8 bases in between. The CDR3 has 13 amino acids. CDR3 nucleotides: TGCAGCGTACACAGCCCTGGGGCCAACGTCCTGACTTTC. Protein product: CSVHSPGANVLTF.

The J gene is TRBJ1-1, the V gene TRBV27; a possible D gene is TRBD1 (5 bases). The ends were cut back, 8 bases at V and 0 bases at J, with 16 bases in the middle. The CDR3 has 15 amino acids. Germline V lookup: CDR1 MNHEY, CDR2 SMNVEV (reference sequence). CDR3 in amino acids: CASWGPGTMNTEAFF. As DNA, the CDR3 is TGTGCCAGCTGGGGTCCCGGGACGATGAACACTGAAGCTTTCTTT.

This chain uses TRBV7-8 with TRBJ2-5; D could derive from TRBD1 or TRBD2 (5 bases each). Germline V gives CDR1 SGHVS, CDR2 FQNEAQ. CDR3 length: 15 residues. V lost 5 bases, J lost 2 bases, and 15 bases lay in between. The CDR3 is CASSQMGRMQETQYF. CDR3 nucleotides: TGTGCCAGCAGCCAGATGGGACGAATGCAAGAGACCCAGTACTTC.

The chain employs TRBV11-2 and TRBJ2-7; TRBD2 matches at 11 bases. Germline trimming cut 3 bases from V and 5 bases from J; bases unmatched to any gene: 12. CDR1 SGHAT and CDR2 FQNNGV come from the germline V gene. The CDR3 runs to 17 residues. The CDR3 bases are TGTGCCAGCAGCTTCAAGGGACTAGCGGTTAGGGAGAACGAGCAGTACTTC. This codes for CASSFKGLAVRENEQYF.

The rearrangement links TRBV6-5 to TRBJ1-2; a weak D match, TRBD1 (6 bases). Germline lookup yields CDR1 MNHEY and CDR2 SVGAGI. This CDR3 is 13 amino acids long. Trimming took 7 bases from V and 6 from J, leaving 15 bases between them. CDR3 sequence (DNA): TGTGCCAGCACCGAAAAACAGGGCCATGGCTACACCTTC. It translates to CASTEKQGHGYTF.

The V call is TRBV28, the J call TRBJ2-1; the match to TRBD2 covers 12 bases. Per germline, CDR1 MDHEN and CDR2 SYDVKM. The CDR3 is 16 residues long. V lost 2 bases, J lost 4 bases, and 3 bases stayed unmatched. Written as DNA, the CDR3 is TGTGCCAGCAGTTTACTCGGGACTAGCGGGTACAATGAGCAGTTCTTC. Translating it yields CASSLLGTSGYNEQFF.

This clone has a single count. V usage is TRBV5-4 and J usage is TRBJ2-5, with 8 positions matching TRBD1. Germline CDR1 and CDR2: SGHNT and YYREEE (reference sequence). This CDR3 spans 16 amino acids. The J segment lost 2 bases and the V segment lost 4 bases, leaving 10 bases of the junction unmatched. CDR3 sequence (DNA): TGTGCCAGCAGCCCGGGGACAGGTGTGTTTCAAGAGACCCAGTACTTC. This encodes CASSPGTGVFQETQYF.

V gene TRBV12-2 combines with J gene TRBJ2-7; no DNA check was done on the table's D call, TRBD2. TRBV12-2 is a pseudogene locus. The length of the CDR3 is 14 residues. The chain's CDR3 is CASRLGRPRGEQYF. The CDR3 DNA reads TGTGCAAGTCGCTTAGGCAGGCCCCGGGGGGAGCAGTACTTC.

The chain links TRBV27 to TRBJ2-7; tentative D call: TRBD1 (6 bases). Trimming shortened V by 6 bases and J by 8 bases, and 26 bases separated the two germline ends. The CDR3 spans 16 residues. CDR1 and CDR2 from the germline V gene are MNHEY and SMNVEV (reference sequence). The CDR3 sequence: CASSPWRQGNVIQQYF. DNA of the CDR3: TGTGCCAGCAGCCCCTGGAGGCAGGGGAATGTCATACAGCAGTACTTC.

The rearrangement joins TRBV10-3 to TRBJ2-5; no firm D call. This CDR3 is built from 14 residues. V lost 3 bases and J 5 bases, leaving 13 bases between the germline ends. Looked up from germline, CDR1 is ENHRY and CDR2 is SYGVKD. The CDR3, as DNA: TGTGCCATCAGTGAACACGCCGACCGCGAGACCCAGTACTTC. This codes for CAISEHADRETQYF.

The V and J genes are TRBV29-1 and TRBJ2-7, with TRBD1 identical over 7 bases. The CDR3 sequence is 13 residues long. The junction had 5 bases not matched to a gene; V was cut back by 6 bases and J by 0 bases. CDR1 SQVTM and CDR2 ANQGSEA come from the germline V gene. The CDR3 loop reads CSVPGQRSYEQYF. CDR3 bases: TGCAGCGTACCGGGACAGCGCTCCTACGAGCAGTACTTC.

The genes are TRBV29-1 and TRBJ2-6; 8 nucleotides align to TRBD1. Trimming at V came to 3 bases and at J to 2 bases, leaving 9 bases not matched to a gene. The germline V gene has CDR1 SQVTM and CDR2 ANQGSEA. CDR3 size: 17 residues. The CDR3 protein is CSVEGQEEGAGANVLTF. CDR3 nucleotides: TGCAGCGTTGAGGGACAGGAAGAAGGTGCTGGGGCCAACGTCCTGACTTTC.

This chain joins TRBV19 and TRBJ1-1, with TRBD1 identical over 7 bases. In germline, CDR1 is LNHDA, CDR2 SQIVND (reference sequence). This CDR3 has 13 residues. Losses at the gene ends were 6 bases for V and 1 base for J; bases not matched to a gene: 2. CDR3 nucleotides: TGTGCCAGTAGCCGGACAGGGAACACTGAAGCTTTCTTT. Amino acids: CASSRTGNTEAFF.

V gene TRBV7-9 combines with J gene TRBJ2-2, with no clear D. The CDR3 loop spans 15 amino acids. Germline assignment: CDR1 SEHNR and CDR2 FQNEAQ (reference sequence). Between the trimmed V and J ends, which lost 6 bases and 0 bases, there was a span of 11 bases. CDR3 sequence (DNA): TGTGCCAGCAGATTTGACGGACCGAACACCGGGGAGCTGTTTTTT. It is translated as CASRFDGPNTGELFF.

This clone was observed once. The V and J genes are TRBV19 and TRBJ2-7; 9 bases align to TRBD1. CDR1 LNHDA and CDR2 SQIVND come from the germline V gene (reference sequence). V lost 5 bases and J lost 2; bases outside the gene matches: 7. The CDR3 consists of 15 residues. In DNA form, the CDR3 reads TGTGCCAGTAGTGGTCCGGGACAGGGTCCCTACGAGCAGTACTTC. Its protein product is CASSGPGQGPYEQYF.

V usage is TRBV4-3 and J usage is TRBJ2-3; a possible D gene is TRBD2 (6 bases). The CDR3 covers 16 residues. The V end lost 1 base, the J end lost 0 bases, and 11 bases lay between the germline ends. Germline V gene data show CDR1 as LGHNA and CDR2 as YSLEER. The CDR3 DNA reads TGCGCCAGCAGCCAAGGGTCGGGGGTCAGCACAGATACGCAGTATTTT. Amino acids: CASSQGSGVSTDTQYF.

This clone occurred a few times. The chain has TRBV6-1 and TRBJ2-1, with D possibly matching TRBD2 (5 bases). The CDR3 spans 14 residues. V shed 2 bases and J shed 5 bases, with 10 bases lying between them. Per the germline V gene, CDR1 is MNHNS and CDR2 is SASEGT. The CDR3 loop reads CASSERRRNNEQFF. The CDR3, as DNA: TGTGCCAGCAGTGAACGGCGGAGGAACAATGAGCAGTTCTTC.

The chain carries TRBV27 and TRBJ2-7; D is unresolved. The CDR3 has 13 amino acids. The V and J ends lost 6 bases and 4 bases respectively, with 13 bases between them. Germline CDR1 MNHEY, CDR2 SMNVEV (reference sequence). The CDR3 loop reads CASSEPGAYEQYF. In nucleotides, the CDR3 is TGTGCCAGCAGCGAACCTGGAGCGTACGAGCAGTACTTC.

CDR3 nucleotides: TGTGCCAGCAGTGAATATCTCGGCGGCTCTGGAAACACCATATATTTT. Protein: CASSEYLGGSGNTIYF. This chain connects TRBV25-1 to TRBJ1-3, with no clear D. CDR1 and CDR2 from the germline V gene are MGHDK and SYGVNS. Deletions cut 0 bases from V and 0 bases from J, with 9 bases between. This CDR3 spans 16 amino acids.

This chain connects TRBV4-3 to TRBJ1-3; D is unresolved. The CDR3 extends over 13 amino acids. CDR1 is LGHNA and CDR2 is YSLEER in the germline V gene. The V and J ends lost 5 bases and 4 bases respectively, with 9 bases between them. The CDR3 loop is CASSASYGNTIYF. In DNA, the CDR3 is TGCGCCAGCAGCGCTAGCTACGGAAACACCATATATTTT.

The CDR3 protein is CASSLPGRYGYTF. CDR3 DNA sequence: TGTGCCAGCAGCTTACCAGGCCGATATGGCTACACCTTC. This chain joins TRBV11-3 and TRBJ1-2; D gene uncertain. Germline CDR1 SGHNT, CDR2 YENEEA. This CDR3 is built from 13 residues. Trimming took off 2 bases at V and 5 bases at J, with 9 bases between the two ends.

V gene TRBV27 combines with J gene TRBJ1-2; 10 bases are shared with TRBD1. Germline V gene data show CDR1 as MNHEY and CDR2 as SMNVEV (reference sequence). After removal of 3 bases from V and 2 bases from J, the junction contained 0 bases not matched to a gene. The CDR3 length is 14 residues. The CDR3 sequence is CASSLGQGNYGYTF. The CDR3 DNA sequence: TGTGCCAGCAGTTTGGGACAGGGGAACTATGGCTACACCTTC.